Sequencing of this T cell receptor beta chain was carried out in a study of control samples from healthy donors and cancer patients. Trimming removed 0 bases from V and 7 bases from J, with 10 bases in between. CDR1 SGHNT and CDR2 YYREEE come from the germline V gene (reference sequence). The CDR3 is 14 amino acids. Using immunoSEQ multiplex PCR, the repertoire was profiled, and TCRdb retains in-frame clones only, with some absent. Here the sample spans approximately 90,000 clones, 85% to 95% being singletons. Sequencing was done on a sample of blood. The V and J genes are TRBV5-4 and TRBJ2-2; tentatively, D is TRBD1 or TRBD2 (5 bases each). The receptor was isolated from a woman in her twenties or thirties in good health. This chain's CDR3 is CASSLAGSNGELFF. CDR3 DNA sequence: TGTGCCAGCAGCTTGGCAGGGAGTAACGGGGAGCTGTTTTTT.